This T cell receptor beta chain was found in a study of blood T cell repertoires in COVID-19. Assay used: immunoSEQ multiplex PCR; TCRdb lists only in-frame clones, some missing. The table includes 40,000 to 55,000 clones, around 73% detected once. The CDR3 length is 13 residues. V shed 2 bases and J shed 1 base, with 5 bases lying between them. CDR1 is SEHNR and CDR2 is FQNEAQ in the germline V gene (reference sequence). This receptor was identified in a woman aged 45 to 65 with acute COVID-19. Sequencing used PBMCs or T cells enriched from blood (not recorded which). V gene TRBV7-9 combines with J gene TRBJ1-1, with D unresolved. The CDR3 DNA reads TGTGCCAGCAGCTTACCATCGAACACTGAAGCTTTCTTT. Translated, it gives CASSLPSNTEAFF.